This T cell receptor (beta chain) was sequenced in a study of shared clonotypes between healthy human individuals. The study, taken as a whole, reports: Against clonotypes common to all four donors, non-shared ones had lower generation probabilities. Among a few donors, approximately 5% of naive CD4 clonotypes were found in common.

Genomic DNA of each subset was evenly split across several immunoSEQ plates. TCRdb keeps only in-frame clones here, not all; method: immunoSEQ multiplex PCR. The table shows almost 750,000 clones, with roughly 72% occurring only once. CDR1 is MNHNS and CDR2 is SASEGT in the germline V gene. The CDR3 loop spans 14 amino acids. Trimming pared 2 bases from V and 4 bases from J, leaving 11 bases between. As concerns this clone: No antigen is known for it.

This chain uses TRBV6-1 with TRBJ1-2; D remains ambiguous. The sample comprised memory CD4+ T cells sorted from blood. Documented subset: CD45RA-negative fraction. The sequence derives from a woman younger than 45 in good health. The CDR3 DNA reads as TGTGCCAGCAGTGAAATGAACAGATCCTATGGCTACACCTTC. It translates to CASSEMNRSYGYTF.